This TCR beta chain was recovered during a study of blood T cell repertoires in COVID-19. Turning to the study itself: From the United States, Italy and Spain came samples of acute and convalescent COVID-19.

The ends lost 2 bases at V and 2 bases at J; junction bases unmatched: 3. The CDR3 consists of 16 residues. Germline values: CDR1 SGHTA, CDR2 FQGTGA. In the original processing: Nucleated cell number was recorded as an estimate derived from reference gene primer amplification. The data were produced by immunoSEQ multiplex PCR, yet TCRdb's version contains in-frame clones alone and is incomplete. V and J calls and clone size are those listed in that table; D and trimming were worked out from the DNA. The sample holds about 190,000 clones, around nine tenths seen once. This receptor was taken from a woman aged 18-30 years who had recovered from COVID-19. Sequenced sample: peripheral blood. V gene TRBV7-3 combines with J gene TRBJ2-1; 10 bases agree with TRBD2. The CDR3 sequence: CASSLLAGVTYNEQFF. The CDR3 coding sequence is TGTGCCAGCAGCTTACTAGCGGGGGTAACCTACAATGAGCAGTTCTTC.